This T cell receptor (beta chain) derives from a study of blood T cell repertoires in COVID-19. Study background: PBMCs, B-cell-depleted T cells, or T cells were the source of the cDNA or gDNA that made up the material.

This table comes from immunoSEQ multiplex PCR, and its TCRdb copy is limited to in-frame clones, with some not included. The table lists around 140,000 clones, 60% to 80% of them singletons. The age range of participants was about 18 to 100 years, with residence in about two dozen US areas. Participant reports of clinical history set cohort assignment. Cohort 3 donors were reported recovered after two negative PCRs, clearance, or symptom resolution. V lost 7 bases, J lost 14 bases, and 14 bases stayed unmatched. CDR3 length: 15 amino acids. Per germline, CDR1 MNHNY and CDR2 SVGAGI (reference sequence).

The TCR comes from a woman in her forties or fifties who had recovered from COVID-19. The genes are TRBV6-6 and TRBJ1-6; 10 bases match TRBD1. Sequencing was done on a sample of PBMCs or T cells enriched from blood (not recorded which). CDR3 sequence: CASTQPGQGKGTLHF. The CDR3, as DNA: TGTGCCAGCACCCAACCGGGACAGGGGAAAGGGACCCTCCACTTT.